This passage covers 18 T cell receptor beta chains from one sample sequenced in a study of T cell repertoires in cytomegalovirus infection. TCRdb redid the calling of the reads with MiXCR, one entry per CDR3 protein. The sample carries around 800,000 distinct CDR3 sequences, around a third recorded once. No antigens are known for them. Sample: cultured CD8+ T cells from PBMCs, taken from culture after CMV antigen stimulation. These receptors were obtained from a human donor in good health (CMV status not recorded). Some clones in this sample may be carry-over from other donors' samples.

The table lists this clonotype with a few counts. CDR3 loop: CASSLPQRGGNEQFF. The CDR3 DNA reads as TGTGCCAGCAGCTTACCCCAGCGGGGTGGCAATGAGCAGTTCTTC. The chain has TRBV7-9 and TRBJ2-1; 7 bases are shared with TRBD2. The CDR3 is made up of 15 amino acids. The V gene's germline CDR1 is SEHNR and CDR2 FQNEAQ (reference sequence). J was trimmed by 6 bases and V by 2 bases; bases with no gene match: 7.

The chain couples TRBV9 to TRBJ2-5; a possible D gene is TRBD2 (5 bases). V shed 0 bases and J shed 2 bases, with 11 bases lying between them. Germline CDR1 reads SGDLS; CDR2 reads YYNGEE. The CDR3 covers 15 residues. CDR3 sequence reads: CASSVAGNRQETQYF. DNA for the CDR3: TGTGCCAGCAGCGTAGCCGGGAACCGGCAAGAGACCCAGTACTTC.

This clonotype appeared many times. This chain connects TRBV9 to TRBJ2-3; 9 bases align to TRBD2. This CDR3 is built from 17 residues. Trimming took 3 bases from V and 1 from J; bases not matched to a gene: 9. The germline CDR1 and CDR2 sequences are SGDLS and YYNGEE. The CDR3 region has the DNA TGTGCCAGCAGCGCCGACCCTGGCGGGGGGGGCACAGATACGCAGTATTTT. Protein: CASSADPGGGGTDTQYF. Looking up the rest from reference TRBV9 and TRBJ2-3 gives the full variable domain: DSGVTQTPKHLITATGQRVTLRCSPRSGDLSVYWYQQSLDQGLQFLIQYYNGEERAKGNILERFSAQQFPDLHSELNLSSLELGDSALYFCASSADPGGGGTDTQYFGPGTRLTVL.

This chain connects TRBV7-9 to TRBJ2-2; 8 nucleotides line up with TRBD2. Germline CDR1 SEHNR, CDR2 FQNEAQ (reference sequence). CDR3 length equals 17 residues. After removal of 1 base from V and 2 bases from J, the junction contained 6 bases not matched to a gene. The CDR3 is CASSLGASGFNTGELFF. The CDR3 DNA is TGTGCCAGCAGCTTAGGAGCTAGCGGGTTTAACACCGGGGAGCTGTTTTTT.

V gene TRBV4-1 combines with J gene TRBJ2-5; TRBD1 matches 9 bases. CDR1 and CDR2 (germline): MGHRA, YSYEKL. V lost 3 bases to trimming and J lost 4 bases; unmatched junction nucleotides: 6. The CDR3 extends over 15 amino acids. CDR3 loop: CASSHRDREGETQYF. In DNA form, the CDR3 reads TGCGCCAGCAGCCACCGGGACAGGGAGGGAGAGACCCAGTACTTC.

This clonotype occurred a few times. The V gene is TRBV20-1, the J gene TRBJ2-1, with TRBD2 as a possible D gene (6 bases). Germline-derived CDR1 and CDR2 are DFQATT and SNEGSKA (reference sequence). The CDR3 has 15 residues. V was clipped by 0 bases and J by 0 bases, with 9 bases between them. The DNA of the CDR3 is TGCAGTGCTAGAGATCGGGGGATCTCCTACAATGAGCAGTTCTTC. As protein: CSARDRGISYNEQFF.

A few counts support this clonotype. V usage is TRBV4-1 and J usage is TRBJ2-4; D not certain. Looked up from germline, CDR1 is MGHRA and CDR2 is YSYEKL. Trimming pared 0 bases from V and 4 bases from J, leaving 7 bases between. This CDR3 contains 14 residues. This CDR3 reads CASSQEGQKNIQYF. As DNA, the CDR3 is TGCGCCAGCAGCCAAGAAGGCCAAAAAAACATTCAGTACTTC.

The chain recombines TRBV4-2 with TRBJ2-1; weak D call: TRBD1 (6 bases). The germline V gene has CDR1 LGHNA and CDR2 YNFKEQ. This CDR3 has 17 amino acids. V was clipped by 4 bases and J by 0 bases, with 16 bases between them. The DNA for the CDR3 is TGTGCCAGCAGCCTATACCAGGAAGGGGGCTCCTACAATGAGCAGTTCTTC. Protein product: CASSLYQEGGSYNEQFF.

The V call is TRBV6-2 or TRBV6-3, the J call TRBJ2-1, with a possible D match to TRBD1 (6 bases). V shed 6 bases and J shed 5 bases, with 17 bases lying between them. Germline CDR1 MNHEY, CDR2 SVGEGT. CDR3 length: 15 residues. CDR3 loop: CASSLSLGTNNEQFF. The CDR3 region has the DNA TGTGCCAGCAGCCTGAGCCTCGGGACAAACAATGAGCAGTTCTTC.

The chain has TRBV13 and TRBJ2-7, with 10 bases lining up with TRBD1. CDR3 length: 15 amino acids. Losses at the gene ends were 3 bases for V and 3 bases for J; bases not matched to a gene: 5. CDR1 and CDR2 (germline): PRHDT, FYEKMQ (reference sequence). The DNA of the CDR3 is TGTGCCAGCAGCTTTGGCCGGGACAGGGGCTACGAGCAGTACTTC. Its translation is CASSFGRDRGYEQYF.

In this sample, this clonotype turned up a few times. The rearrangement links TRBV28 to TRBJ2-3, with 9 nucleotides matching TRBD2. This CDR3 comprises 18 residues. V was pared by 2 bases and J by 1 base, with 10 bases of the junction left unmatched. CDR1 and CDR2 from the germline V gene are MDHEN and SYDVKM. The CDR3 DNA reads TGTGCCAGCAGTTTAACAGCGGGGGGCCCGCTTGGCACAGATACGCAGTATTTT. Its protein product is CASSLTAGGPLGTDTQYF.

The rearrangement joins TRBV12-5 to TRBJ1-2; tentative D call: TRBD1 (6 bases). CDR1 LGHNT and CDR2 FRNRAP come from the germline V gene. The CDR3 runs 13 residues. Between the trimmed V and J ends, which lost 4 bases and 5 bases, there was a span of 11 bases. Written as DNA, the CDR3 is TGTGCTAGTGGTTACGACAGGACGTATGGCTACACCTTC. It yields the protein CASGYDRTYGYTF.

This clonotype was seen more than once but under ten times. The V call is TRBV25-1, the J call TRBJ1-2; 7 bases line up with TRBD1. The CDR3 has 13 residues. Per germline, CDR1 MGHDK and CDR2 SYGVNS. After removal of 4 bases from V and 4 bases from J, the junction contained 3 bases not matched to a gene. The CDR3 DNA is TGTGCCAGCAGTGTGGGACAGTTCTATGGCTACACCTTC. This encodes CASSVGQFYGYTF.

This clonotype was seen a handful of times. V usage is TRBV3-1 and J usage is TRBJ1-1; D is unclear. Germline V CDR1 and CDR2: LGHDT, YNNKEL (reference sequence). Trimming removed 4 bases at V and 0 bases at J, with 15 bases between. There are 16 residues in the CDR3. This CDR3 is CASSPEGKQLNTEAFF. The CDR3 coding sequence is TGTGCCAGCAGCCCGGAGGGCAAACAACTGAACACTGAAGCTTTCTTT.

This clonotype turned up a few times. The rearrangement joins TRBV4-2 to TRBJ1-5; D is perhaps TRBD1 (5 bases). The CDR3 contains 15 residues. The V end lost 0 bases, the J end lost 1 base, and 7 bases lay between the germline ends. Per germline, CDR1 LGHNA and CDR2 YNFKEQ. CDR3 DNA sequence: TGTGCCAGCAGCCAAGAACCAGGGAGCAATCAGCCCCAGCATTTT. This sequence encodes CASSQEPGSNQPQHF.

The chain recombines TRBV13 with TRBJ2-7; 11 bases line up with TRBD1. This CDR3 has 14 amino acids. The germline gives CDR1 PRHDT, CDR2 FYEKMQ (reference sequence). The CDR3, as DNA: TGTGCCAGCGGCTTCGCCGGGACAGGGGGTCAGCAGTACGTC. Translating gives CASGFAGTGGQQYV.

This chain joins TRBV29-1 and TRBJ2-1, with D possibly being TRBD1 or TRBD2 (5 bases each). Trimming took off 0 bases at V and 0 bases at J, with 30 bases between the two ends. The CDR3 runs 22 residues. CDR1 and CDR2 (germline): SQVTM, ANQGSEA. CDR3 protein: CSVEDLWGMNSGFGSSYNEQFF. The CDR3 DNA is TGCAGCGTTGAAGATCTGTGGGGGATGAACTCGGGATTTGGAAGCTCCTACAATGAGCAGTTCTTC.

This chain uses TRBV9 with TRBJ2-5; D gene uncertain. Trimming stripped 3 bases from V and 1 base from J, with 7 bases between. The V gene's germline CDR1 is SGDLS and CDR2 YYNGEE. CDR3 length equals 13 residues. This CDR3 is CASSAPTQETQYF. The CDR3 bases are TGTGCCAGCAGCGCCCCGACCCAAGAGACCCAGTACTTC.